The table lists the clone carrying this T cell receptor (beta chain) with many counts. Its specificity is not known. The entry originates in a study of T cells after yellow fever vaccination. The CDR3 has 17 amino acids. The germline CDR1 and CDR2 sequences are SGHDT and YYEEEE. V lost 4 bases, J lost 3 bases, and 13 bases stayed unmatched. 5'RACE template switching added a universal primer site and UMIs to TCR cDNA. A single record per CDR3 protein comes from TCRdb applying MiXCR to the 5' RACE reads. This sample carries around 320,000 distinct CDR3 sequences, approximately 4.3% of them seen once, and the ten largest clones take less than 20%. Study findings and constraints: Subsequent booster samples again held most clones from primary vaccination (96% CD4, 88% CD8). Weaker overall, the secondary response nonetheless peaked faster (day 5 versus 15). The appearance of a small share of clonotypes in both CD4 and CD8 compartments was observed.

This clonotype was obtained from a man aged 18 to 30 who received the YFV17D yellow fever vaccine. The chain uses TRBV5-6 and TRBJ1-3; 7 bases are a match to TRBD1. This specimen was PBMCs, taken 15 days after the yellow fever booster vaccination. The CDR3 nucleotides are TGTGCCAGCAGCAAGGACAGGAGGCGGTCTAGTGGAAACACCATATATTTT. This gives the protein CASSKDRRRSSGNTIYF.